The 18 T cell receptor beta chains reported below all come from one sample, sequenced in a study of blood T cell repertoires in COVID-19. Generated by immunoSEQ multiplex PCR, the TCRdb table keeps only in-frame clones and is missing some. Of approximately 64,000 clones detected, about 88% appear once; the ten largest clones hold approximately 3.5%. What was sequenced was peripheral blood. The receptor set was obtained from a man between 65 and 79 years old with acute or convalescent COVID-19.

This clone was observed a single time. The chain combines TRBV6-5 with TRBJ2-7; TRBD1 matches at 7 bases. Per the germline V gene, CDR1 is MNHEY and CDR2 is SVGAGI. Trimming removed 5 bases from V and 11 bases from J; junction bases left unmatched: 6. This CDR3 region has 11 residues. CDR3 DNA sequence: TGTGCCAGCAGTCAGGACAGGCGAGAGTACTTC. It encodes CASSQDRREYF.

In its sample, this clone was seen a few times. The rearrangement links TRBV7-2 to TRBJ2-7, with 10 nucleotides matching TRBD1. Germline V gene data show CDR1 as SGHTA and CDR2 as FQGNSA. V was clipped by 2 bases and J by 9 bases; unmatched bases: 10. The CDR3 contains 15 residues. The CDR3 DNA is TGTGCCAGCAGCTTAAGGGGACAGGGGTCTAGCGGGCAGTACTTC. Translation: CASSLRGQGSSGQYF.

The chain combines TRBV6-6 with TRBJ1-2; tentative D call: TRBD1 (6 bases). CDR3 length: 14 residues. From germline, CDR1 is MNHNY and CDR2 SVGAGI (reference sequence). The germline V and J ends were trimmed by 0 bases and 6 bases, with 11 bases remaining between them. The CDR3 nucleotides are TGTGCCAGCAGTTACTCCCTCGGACAGCATGGCTACACCTTC. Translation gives CASSYSLGQHGYTF.

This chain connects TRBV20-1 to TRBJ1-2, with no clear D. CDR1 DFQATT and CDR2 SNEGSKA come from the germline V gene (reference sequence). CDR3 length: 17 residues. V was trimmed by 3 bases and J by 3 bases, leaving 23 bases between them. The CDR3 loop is CSASLNSWPRRDYGYTF. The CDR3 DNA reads TGCAGTGCTAGTTTGAATTCTTGGCCTCGGAGGGACTATGGCTACACCTTC.

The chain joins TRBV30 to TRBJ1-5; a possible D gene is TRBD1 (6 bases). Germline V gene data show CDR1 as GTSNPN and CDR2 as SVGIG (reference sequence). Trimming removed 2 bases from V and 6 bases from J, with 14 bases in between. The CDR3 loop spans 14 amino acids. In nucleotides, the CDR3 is TGTGCCTGGAGTTGGCAGGGGAAGACTCAGCCCCAGCATTTT. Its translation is CAWSWQGKTQPQHF.

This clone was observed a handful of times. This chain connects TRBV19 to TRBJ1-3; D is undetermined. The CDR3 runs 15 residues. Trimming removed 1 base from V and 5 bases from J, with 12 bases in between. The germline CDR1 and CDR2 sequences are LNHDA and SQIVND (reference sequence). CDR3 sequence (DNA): TGTGCCAGTAGTATAGCCCCAGGCCCTCGAAACACCATATATTTT. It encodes CASSIAPGPRNTIYF.

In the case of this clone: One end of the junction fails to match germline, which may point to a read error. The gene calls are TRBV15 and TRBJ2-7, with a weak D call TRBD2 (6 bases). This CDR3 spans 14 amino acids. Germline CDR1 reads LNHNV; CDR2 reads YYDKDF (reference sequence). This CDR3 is CATSRDRLEIEQYF. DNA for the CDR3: TGTGCCACCAGCCGAGACCGACTAGAAATCGAGCAGTACTTC. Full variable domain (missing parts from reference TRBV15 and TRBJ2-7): DAMVIQNPRYQVTQFGKPVTLSCSQTLNHNVMYWYQQKSSQAPKLLFHYYDKDFNNEADTPDNFQSRRPNTSFCFLDIRSPGLGDTAMYLCATSRDRLEIEQYFGPGTRLTVT.

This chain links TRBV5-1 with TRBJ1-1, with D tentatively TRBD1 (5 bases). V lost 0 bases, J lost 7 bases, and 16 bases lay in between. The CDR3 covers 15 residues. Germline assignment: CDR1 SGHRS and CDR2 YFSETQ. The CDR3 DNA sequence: TGCGCCAGCAGCTTGGGGGATGCCTCAAGGGGTGAAGCTTTCTTT. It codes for CASSLGDASRGEAFF.

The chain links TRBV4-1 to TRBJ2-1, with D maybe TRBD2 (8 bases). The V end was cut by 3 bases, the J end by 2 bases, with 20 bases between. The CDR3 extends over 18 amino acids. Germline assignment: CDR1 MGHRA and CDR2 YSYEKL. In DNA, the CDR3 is TGCGCCAGCAGCCACACCCCAGGGGGGACTAGGACCTACAATGAGCAGTTCTTC. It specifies CASSHTPGGTRTYNEQFF.

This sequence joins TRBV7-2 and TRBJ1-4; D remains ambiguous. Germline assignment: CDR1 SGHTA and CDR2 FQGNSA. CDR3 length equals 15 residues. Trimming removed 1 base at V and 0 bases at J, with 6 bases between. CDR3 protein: CASSLVVSTNEKLFF. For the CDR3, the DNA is TGTGCCAGCAGCTTAGTTGTATCAACTAATGAAAAACTGTTTTTT.

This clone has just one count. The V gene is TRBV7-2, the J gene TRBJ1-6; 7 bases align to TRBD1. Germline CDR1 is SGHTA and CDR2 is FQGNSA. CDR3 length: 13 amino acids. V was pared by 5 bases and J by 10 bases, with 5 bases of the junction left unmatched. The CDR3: CASSQGQTSPLHF. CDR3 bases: TGTGCCAGCAGCCAGGGACAGACGTCACCCCTCCACTTT.

The CDR3 nucleotides read TGTGCCAGCAGTGTCAAGCGGGGGGGCGGAGATACGCAGTATTTT. It specifies CASSVKRGGGDTQYF. The chain joins TRBV6-6 to TRBJ2-3, with TRBD2 identical over 10 bases. Losses at the gene ends were 5 bases for V and 5 bases for J; bases not matched to a gene: 7. The germline gives CDR1 MNHNY, CDR2 SVGAGI (reference sequence). This CDR3 is 15 amino acids long.

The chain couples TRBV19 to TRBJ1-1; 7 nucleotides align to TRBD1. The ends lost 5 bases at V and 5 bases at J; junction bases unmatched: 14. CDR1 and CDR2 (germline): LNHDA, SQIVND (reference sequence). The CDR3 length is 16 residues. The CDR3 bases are TGTGCCAGTAGTCCTAAGACAGGGTGGGCCGGAACTGAAGCTTTCTTT. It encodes CASSPKTGWAGTEAFF.

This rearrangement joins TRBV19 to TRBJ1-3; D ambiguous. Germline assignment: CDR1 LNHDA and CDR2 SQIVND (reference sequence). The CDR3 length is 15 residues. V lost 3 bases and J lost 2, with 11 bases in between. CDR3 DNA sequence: TGTGCCAGTAGTATCAATCTACTGACTGGAAACACCATATATTTT. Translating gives CASSINLLTGNTIYF.

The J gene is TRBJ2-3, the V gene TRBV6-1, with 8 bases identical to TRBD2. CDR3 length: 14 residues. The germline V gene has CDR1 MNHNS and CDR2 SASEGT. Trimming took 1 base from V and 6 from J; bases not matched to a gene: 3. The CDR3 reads CASSEGGGWDTQYF. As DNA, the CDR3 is TGTGCCAGCAGTGAAGGCGGGGGGTGGGATACGCAGTATTTT.

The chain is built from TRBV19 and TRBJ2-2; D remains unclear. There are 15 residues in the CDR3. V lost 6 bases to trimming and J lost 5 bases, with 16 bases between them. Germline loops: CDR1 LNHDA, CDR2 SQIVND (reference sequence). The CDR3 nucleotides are TGTGCCAGTAGGGTTGGTCGGGTGGAAACCGGGGAGCTGTTTTTT. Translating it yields CASRVGRVETGELFF.

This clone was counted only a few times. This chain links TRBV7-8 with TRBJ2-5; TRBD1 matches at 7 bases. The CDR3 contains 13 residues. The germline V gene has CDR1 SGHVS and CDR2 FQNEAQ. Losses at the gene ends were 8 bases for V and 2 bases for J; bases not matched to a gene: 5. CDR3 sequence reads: CASLGTAQETQYF. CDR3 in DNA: TGTGCCAGCCTGGGGACAGCTCAAGAGACCCAGTACTTC. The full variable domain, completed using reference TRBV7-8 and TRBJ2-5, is GAGVSQSPRYKVAKRGQDVALRCDPISGHVSLFWYQQALGQGPEFLTYFQNEAQLDKSGLPSDRFFAERPEGSVSTLKIQRTQQEDSAVYLCASLGTAQETQYFGPGTRLLVL.

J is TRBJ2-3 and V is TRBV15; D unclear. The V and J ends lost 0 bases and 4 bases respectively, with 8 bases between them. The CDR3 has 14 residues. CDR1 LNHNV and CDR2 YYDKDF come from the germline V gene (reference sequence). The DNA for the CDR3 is TGTGCCACCAGCAGAGATAGCCTGGCAGATACGCAGTATTTT. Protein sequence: CATSRDSLADTQYF.